A selection of T cell receptor beta chains follows, all from one sample in a study of cytomegalovirus exposure and HLA in healthy donors. The table came from immunoSEQ multiplex PCR; TCRdb's copy has only in-frame clones and leaves some out. This repertoire shows 90,000 to 150,000 clones, 60% to 80% found once; its top ten account for approximately 5%. Sequencing input: PBMCs. The receptor set was obtained from a man in his fifties in good health and CMV-seropositive. The CDR3 runs from the conserved cysteine through the conserved F or W. A D gene is named only where the DNA matches it firmly. Not all rows give a size; the values are once, few, many and, for expanded clones, a class.

d_gene: NA
abundance: NA
v_gene: TRBV5-4
j_gene: TRBJ1-3
CDR3aa: CASSPKLGNTIYF
CDR3nt: TGTGCCAGCAGCCCTAAACTTGGAAACACCATATATTTT

d_gene: TRBD1
abundance: few
v_gene: TRBV11-2
j_gene: TRBJ2-7
CDR3aa: CASSLPSRGQHEQYF
CDR3nt: TGTGCCAGCAGCCTTCCCAGCAGGGGGCAACACGAGCAGTACTTC

d_gene: NA
abundance: NA
v_gene: TRBV27
j_gene: TRBJ2-1
CDR3aa: CASSLTGQLYNEQFF
CDR3nt: TGTGCCAGCAGCTTGACAGGCCAACTTTACAATGAGCAGTTCTTC

d_gene: TRBD1
abundance: NA
v_gene: TRBV9
j_gene: TRBJ2-7
CDR3aa: CASSARAGGSSYEQYF
CDR3nt: TGTGCCAGCAGCGCTCGAGCAGGGGGCTCCTCCTACGAGCAGTACTTC

d_gene: NA
abundance: NA
v_gene: TRBV6-5
j_gene: TRBJ2-7
CDR3aa: CASSPRGGGPSEQYF
CDR3nt: TGTGCCAGCAGCCCAAGGGGGGGAGGGCCCAGCGAGCAGTACTTC

d_gene: TRBD1
abundance: NA
v_gene: TRBV2
j_gene: TRBJ1-6
CDR3aa: CASRSTGQHNSPLHF
CDR3nt: TGTGCCAGCAGGAGTACGGGACAGCATAATTCACCCCTCCACTTT

d_gene: NA
abundance: NA
v_gene: TRBV7-2
j_gene: TRBJ1-5
CDR3aa: CASSLAGGGGSNQPQHF
CDR3nt: TGTGCCAGCAGCTTAGCCGGGGGAGGAGGTAGCAATCAGCCCCAGCATTTT

d_gene: TRBD1
abundance: few
v_gene: TRBV11-2
j_gene: TRBJ1-6
CDR3aa: CASTTGDNSPLHF
CDR3nt: TGTGCCAGCACGACAGGGGATAATTCACCCCTCCACTTT

d_gene: TRBD2
abundance: NA
v_gene: TRBV4-2
j_gene: TRBJ2-5
CDR3aa: CASSQELRGGLQETQYF
CDR3nt: TGTGCCAGCAGCCAAGAACTGCGCGGGGGGCTCCAGGAGACCCAGTACTTC

d_gene: NA
abundance: NA
v_gene: TRBV7-2
j_gene: TRBJ2-3
CDR3aa: CASSSGAYGRKADTQYF
CDR3nt: TGTGCCAGCAGCTCGGGAGCGTACGGGAGAAAGGCAGATACGCAGTATTTT

d_gene: TRBD1
abundance: once
v_gene: TRBV5-1
j_gene: TRBJ1-4
CDR3aa: CASRGQGATNEKLFF
CDR3nt: TGCGCCAGCAGAGGACAGGGCGCAACTAATGAAAAACTGTTTTTT

d_gene: NA
abundance: NA
v_gene: TRBV2
j_gene: TRBJ2-7
CDR3aa: CASSESPQGSYEQYF
CDR3nt: TGTGCCAGCAGTGAGTCCCCCCAGGGTTCCTACGAGCAGTACTTC

d_gene: NA
abundance: NA
v_gene: TRBV18
j_gene: TRBJ2-1
CDR3aa: CASSPALTATSYNEQFF
CDR3nt: TGTGCCAGCTCACCGGCCCTGACAGCGACCTCCTACAATGAGCAGTTCTTC

d_gene: NA
abundance: NA
v_gene: TRBV21-1
j_gene: TRBJ2-1
CDR3aa: CASSAHRGNEQFF
CDR3nt: TGTGCCAGCAGCGCACACAGGGGGAATGAGCAGTTCTTC

d_gene: NA
abundance: NA
v_gene: TRBV29-1
j_gene: TRBJ2-3
CDR3aa: CSVEDPWGSADTQYF
CDR3nt: TGCAGCGTTGAAGATCCTTGGGGCAGCGCAGATACGCAGTATTTT

d_gene: NA
abundance: few
v_gene: TRBV4-2
j_gene: TRBJ1-2
CDR3aa: CASSQGAGGYTF
CDR3nt: TGTGCCAGCAGCCAAGGGGCAGGGGGCTACACCTTC

d_gene: NA
abundance: NA
v_gene: TRBV4-3
j_gene: TRBJ1-2
CDR3aa: CASSQGREGLYGYTF
CDR3nt: TGCGCCAGCAGCCAAGGAAGGGAGGGGCTCTATGGCTACACCTTC

d_gene: NA
abundance: NA
v_gene: TRBV7-9
j_gene: TRBJ2-1
CDR3aa: CASSLVQRNYNEQFF
CDR3nt: TGTGCCAGCAGCTTAGTCCAGCGGAACTACAATGAGCAGTTCTTC

d_gene: TRBD2
abundance: NA
v_gene: TRBV9
j_gene: TRBJ2-3
CDR3aa: CASSPLLAGAGPDTQYF
CDR3nt: TGTGCCAGCAGCCCCCTCTTAGCGGGAGCGGGGCCAGATACGCAGTATTTT

d_gene: TRBD2
abundance: NA
v_gene: TRBV15
j_gene: TRBJ2-2
CDR3aa: CATSREREGSRGELFF
CDR3nt: TGTGCCACCAGCAGAGAGCGGGAGGGCTCTAGGGGGGAGCTGTTTTTT

d_gene: NA
abundance: many
v_gene: TRBV10-3
j_gene: TRBJ1-6
CDR3aa: CAISESLRGANSPLHF
CDR3nt: TGTGCCATCAGTGAGTCATTGCGGGGGGCGAATTCACCCCTCCACTTT

d_gene: NA
abundance: once
v_gene: TRBV5-1
j_gene: TRBJ2-1
CDR3aa: CASSQDRLKYNEQFF
CDR3nt: TGCGCCAGCAGTCAAGACAGGTTAAAATACAATGAGCAGTTCTTC

d_gene: NA
abundance: NA
v_gene: TRBV11-2
j_gene: TRBJ1-2
CDR3aa: CASSSGDYGYTF
CDR3nt: TGTGCCAGCAGCTCGGGAGACTATGGCTACACCTTC

d_gene: NA
abundance: NA
v_gene: TRBV4-3
j_gene: TRBJ1-3
CDR3aa: CASSQAPTVGNTIYF
CDR3nt: TGCGCCAGCAGCCAAGCCCCTACCGTCGGAAACACCATATATTTT

d_gene: TRBD1
abundance: NA
v_gene: TRBV27
j_gene: TRBJ2-7
CDR3aa: CASSLRQGGPYEQYF
CDR3nt: TGTGCCAGCAGTTTAAGACAGGGGGGGCCCTACGAGCAGTACTTC

d_gene: NA
abundance: NA
v_gene: TRBV5-6
j_gene: TRBJ2-5
CDR3aa: CASSPGVGARETQYF
CDR3nt: TGTGCCAGCAGCCCGGGGGTCGGGGCTCGGGAGACCCAGTACTTC

d_gene: NA
abundance: NA
v_gene: TRBV7-9
j_gene: TRBJ1-1
CDR3aa: CATKGGANTEAFF
CDR3nt: TGTGCCACCAAAGGGGGGGCGAACACTGAAGCTTTCTTT

d_gene: TRBD1
abundance: once
v_gene: TRBV6-5
j_gene: TRBJ1-2
CDR3aa: CASADRVDYGYTF
CDR3nt: TGTGCCAGTGCCGACAGGGTCGACTATGGCTACACCTTC

d_gene: NA
abundance: NA
v_gene: TRBV5-1
j_gene: TRBJ2-6
CDR3aa: CASKSSGSGANVLTF
CDR3nt: TGCGCCAGCAAAAGCTCCGGCTCTGGGGCCAACGTCCTGACTTTC

d_gene: TRBD1
abundance: NA
v_gene: TRBV4-1
j_gene: TRBJ1-5
CDR3aa: CASRQPGQGYQPQHF
CDR3nt: TGCGCCAGCAGACAACCCGGACAGGGATATCAGCCCCAGCATTTT

d_gene: TRBD1
abundance: NA
v_gene: TRBV28
j_gene: TRBJ1-2
CDR3aa: CASSFGTGGPYGYTF
CDR3nt: TGTGCCAGCAGTTTCGGGACAGGGGGACCCTATGGCTACACCTTC

d_gene: TRBD1
abundance: NA
v_gene: TRBV7-9
j_gene: TRBJ1-1
CDR3aa: CASSPSWRGLTEAFF
CDR3nt: TGTGCCAGCAGCCCCTCGTGGAGGGGGCTCACTGAAGCTTTCTTT

d_gene: TRBD1
abundance: once
v_gene: TRBV7-2
j_gene: TRBJ2-7
CDR3aa: CASSLGQGTEQYF
CDR3nt: TGTGCCAGCAGCCTGGGACAGGGGACCGAGCAGTACTTC

d_gene: NA
abundance: NA
v_gene: TRBV6-5
j_gene: TRBJ1-2
CDR3aa: CASSYLPDYGYTF
CDR3nt: TGTGCCAGCAGTTACTTACCGGACTATGGCTACACCTTC

d_gene: NA
abundance: NA
v_gene: TRBV7-8
j_gene: TRBJ2-5
CDR3aa: CASSLRGSETQYF
CDR3nt: TGTGCCAGCAGCTTAAGGGGGAGTGAGACCCAGTACTTC

d_gene: TRBD2
abundance: NA
v_gene: TRBV18
j_gene: TRBJ2-1
CDR3aa: CASSPLAGGSNEQFF
CDR3nt: TGTGCCAGCTCACCATTAGCGGGAGGGTCCAATGAGCAGTTCTTC

d_gene: TRBD1
abundance: NA
v_gene: TRBV5-6
j_gene: TRBJ1-5
CDR3aa: CASSRRQGISNQPQHF
CDR3nt: TGTGCCAGCAGCCGTAGACAGGGAATTAGCAATCAGCCCCAGCATTTT

d_gene: NA
abundance: NA
v_gene: TRBV30
j_gene: TRBJ2-2
CDR3aa: CAWSPGTTWELFF
CDR3nt: TGTGCCTGGAGTCCAGGGACAACCTGGGAGCTGTTTTTT

d_gene: NA
abundance: NA
v_gene: TRBV7-7
j_gene: TRBJ1-1
CDR3aa: CASSVDRNTEAFF
CDR3nt: TGTGCTAGCAGCGTTGACAGGAACACTGAAGCTTTCTTT

d_gene: NA
abundance: few
v_gene: TRBV7-9
j_gene: TRBJ2-7
CDR3aa: CASSLQGQGLGQYF
CDR3nt: TGTGCCAGCAGCTTACAGGGACAAGGCTTGGGGCAGTACTTC

d_gene: TRBD1
abundance: NA
v_gene: TRBV5-1
j_gene: TRBJ1-1
CDR3aa: CASSFSLGTGNTEAFF
CDR3nt: TGCGCCAGCAGCTTTTCTTTAGGGACAGGGAACACTGAAGCTTTCTTT

d_gene: NA
abundance: NA
v_gene: TRBV7-8
j_gene: TRBJ1-6
CDR3aa: CASSLETSVSPLHF
CDR3nt: TGTGCCAGCAGCTTAGAGACATCAGTTTCACCCCTCCACTTT

d_gene: NA
abundance: NA
v_gene: TRBV27
j_gene: TRBJ2-2
CDR3aa: CASWGQNTGELFF
CDR3nt: TGTGCCAGCTGGGGACAGAACACCGGGGAGCTGTTTTTT

d_gene: NA
abundance: NA
v_gene: TRBV6-1
j_gene: TRBJ2-7
CDR3aa: CASSERVGWGSGAEQYF
CDR3nt: TGTGCCAGCAGTGAACGGGTCGGGTGGGGATCGGGAGCCGAGCAGTACTTC

d_gene: NA
abundance: NA
v_gene: TRBV7-9
j_gene: TRBJ1-1
CDR3aa: CASSLQTMNTEAFF
CDR3nt: TGTGCCAGCAGCTTACAGACTATGAACACTGAAGCTTTCTTT

d_gene: TRBD1
abundance: NA
v_gene: TRBV7-9
j_gene: TRBJ2-7
CDR3aa: CASSPTGFSYEQYF
CDR3nt: TGTGCCAGCAGCCCGACAGGGTTCTCCTACGAGCAGTACTTC

d_gene: TRBD1
abundance: NA
v_gene: TRBV19
j_gene: TRBJ1-2
CDR3aa: CASSPRSDRGPWDGYTF
CDR3nt: TGTGCCAGTAGTCCCCGATCGGACAGGGGGCCTTGGGATGGCTACACCTTC